A single sample gave rise to the 26 T cell receptor beta chains below, sequenced in a study of cytomegalovirus exposure and HLA in healthy donors. 60 Vbeta and 13 Jbeta primers were used in PCR. Repertoires were generated with immunoSEQ multiplex PCR, while TCRdb's copy carries only in-frame clones and drops some. The profile shows 24,000 or so clones, approximately 79% of them singletons. Sequencing was performed on PBMCs. These receptors all stem from a male donor in good health and CMV-seronegative.

The chain has TRBV28 and TRBJ1-3; D call uncertain. This CDR3 contains 14 residues. With 3 bases removed from V and 4 bases from J, the gap between germline ends came to 10 bases. In germline, CDR1 is MDHEN, CDR2 SYDVKM. CDR3 protein: CASSLSNPGNTIYF. Written as DNA, the CDR3 is TGTGCCAGCAGTTTGTCTAACCCAGGAAACACCATATATTTT.

This chain joins TRBV28 and TRBJ2-7, with TRBD2 matching 7 bases. Germline V gene data show CDR1 as MDHEN and CDR2 as SYDVKM. This CDR3 region has 15 residues. Germline trimming cut 5 bases from V and 0 bases from J; bases unmatched to any gene: 7. CDR3 region: CASSPLAVSSYEQYF. Here the CDR3 DNA reads TGTGCCAGCAGTCCCCTAGCGGTAAGCTCCTACGAGCAGTACTTC.

V gene TRBV9 combines with J gene TRBJ1-2; possible D gene TRBD1, 5 bases. This CDR3 is 14 amino acids long. V was trimmed by 0 bases and J by 4 bases, leaving 10 bases between them. The germline gives CDR1 SGDLS, CDR2 YYNGEE. The CDR3 nucleotides read TGTGCCAGCAGCGTAGGGCAGGGTCCCTATGGCTACACCTTC. Translated: CASSVGQGPYGYTF.

V and J are TRBV29-1 and TRBJ2-5; 8 nucleotides match TRBD2. CDR3 length equals 14 residues. Germline lookup yields CDR1 SQVTM and CDR2 ANQGSEA. Trimming cost V 0 bases and J 3 bases; bases outside gene matches: 3. CDR3 residues: CSVEEGTREETQYF. As DNA, the CDR3 is TGCAGCGTTGAAGAAGGGACTAGAGAAGAGACCCAGTACTTC.

The chain employs TRBV7-9 and TRBJ2-2; tentatively, D is TRBD2 (6 bases). The CDR3 sequence is 13 residues long. From germline, CDR1 is SEHNR and CDR2 FQNEAQ (reference sequence). The V and J ends lost 1 base and 6 bases respectively, with 6 bases between them. As DNA, the CDR3 is TGTGCCAGCAGCTTAGTAGCGGCCGGGGAGCTGTTTTTT. Amino acids: CASSLVAAGELFF.

The chain uses TRBV30 and TRBJ2-1, with D maybe TRBD2 (6 bases). Germline V gives CDR1 GTSNPN, CDR2 SVGIG (reference sequence). This CDR3 has 15 residues. V shed 5 bases and J shed 0 bases, with 14 bases lying between them. The CDR3 spells CAWGGTFSSYNEQFF. Here the CDR3 DNA reads TGTGCCTGGGGGGGGACTTTCAGCTCCTACAATGAGCAGTTCTTC.

The V call is TRBV7-9, the J call TRBJ2-3; 7 bases are shared with TRBD2. J was trimmed by 4 bases and V by 1 base; bases with no gene match: 5. Germline lookup yields CDR1 SEHNR and CDR2 FQNEAQ (reference sequence). There are 15 residues in the CDR3. In nucleotides, the CDR3 is TGTGCCAGCAGCTTAGGACTAGCAGAGCCAGATACGCAGTATTTT. Its translation is CASSLGLAEPDTQYF.

The CDR3 spells CASSLVQGVLDEQYF. Here the CDR3 DNA reads TGTGCCAGCAGCTTAGTACAGGGCGTCTTGGACGAGCAGTACTTC. This chain connects TRBV7-9 to TRBJ2-7; possibly TRBD1 for D (6 bases). This CDR3 is built from 15 residues. Germline V gene lookup returns CDR1 SEHNR and CDR2 FQNEAQ (reference sequence). The ends were cut back, 1 base at V and 5 bases at J, with 15 bases in the middle. The full variable domain, completed using reference TRBV7-9 and TRBJ2-7, is DTGVSQNPRHKITKRGQNVTFRCDPISEHNRLYWYRQTLGQGPEFLTYFQNEAQLEKSRLLSDRFSAERPKGSFSTLEIQRTEQGDSAMYLCASSLVQGVLDEQYFGPGTRLTVT.

The chain employs TRBV10-3 and TRBJ2-5, with 7 bases matching TRBD2. The J call is in doubt because the DNA end fits TRBJ2-7 better. Germline CDR1 is ENHRY and CDR2 is SYGVKD. The CDR3 extends over 13 amino acids. The CDR3 region is CAITTGTTHEQYF. The CDR3 nucleotides are TGTGCCATCACTACTGGGACTACGCACGAGCAGTACTTC.

The chain employs TRBV7-9 and TRBJ2-1; 8 bases align to TRBD2. V dropped 5 bases and J dropped 0; count of bases not matched to a gene: 12. The CDR3 has 18 residues. CDR1 is SEHNR and CDR2 is FQNEAQ in the germline V gene (reference sequence). CDR3 in amino acids: CASSSFGGGRTSYNEQFF. The DNA for the CDR3 is TGTGCCAGCAGCAGCTTTGGCGGGGGGCGAACCTCCTACAATGAGCAGTTCTTC.

This clone was seen more than once but under ten times. The chain joins TRBV5-6 to TRBJ2-7; TRBD1 matches 11 bases. The germline V gene encodes CDR1 SGHDT and CDR2 YYEEEE. The V and J ends lost 4 bases and 5 bases, in that order; junction bases with no gene match: 2. This CDR3 has 13 residues. DNA of the CDR3: TGTGCCAGCAGCGCGGGACAGGGGGACGAGCAGTACTTC. Translation gives CASSAGQGDEQYF.

The CDR3 sequence: CASSLVSTLLHGYTF. CDR3 coding DNA: TGTGCCAGCAGCTTGGTTTCTACCCTCTTGCATGGCTACACCTTC. This sequence joins TRBV5-6 and TRBJ1-2; D uncertain. CDR1 is SGHDT and CDR2 is YYEEEE in the germline V gene. The CDR3 length is 15 residues. V shed 0 bases and J shed 6 bases, with 15 bases lying between them.

The sample holds a few counts of this clone. The chain combines TRBV4-1 with TRBJ1-1, with 7 bases fitting TRBD1. V lost 1 base, J lost 7 bases, and 3 bases stayed unmatched. The CDR3 is 13 residues long. Germline V gene sequence: CDR1 MGHRA, CDR2 YSYEKL. As DNA, the CDR3 is TGCGCCAGCAGCCAAGGGGACAGCCGTGAAGCTTTCTTT. This gives the protein CASSQGDSREAFF.

The chain links TRBV29-1 to TRBJ2-3; the D is unclear. The CDR3 contains 16 residues. V was trimmed by 0 bases and J by 3 bases, leaving 16 bases between them. Germline V lookup: CDR1 SQVTM, CDR2 ANQGSEA. CDR3 region: CSVEEPPSRVTDTQYF. CDR3 DNA: TGCAGCGTTGAAGAACCCCCCTCTCGAGTAACAGATACGCAGTATTTT.

V and J are TRBV28 and TRBJ2-5, with 8 bases that match TRBD1. Germline CDR1 reads MDHEN; CDR2 reads SYDVKM. V shed 6 bases and J 4 bases; nucleotides not matched to a gene: 7. The length of the CDR3 is 14 residues. CDR3 nucleotide sequence: TGTGCCAGCAGCCAGACAGGGGTCCCAGAGACCCAGTACTTC. It yields the protein CASSQTGVPETQYF.

This chain joins TRBV6-1 and TRBJ2-7; D possibly corresponds to TRBD2 (6 bases). The germline V and J ends were trimmed by 3 bases and 7 bases, with 16 bases remaining between them. CDR3 length: 14 amino acids. Germline V CDR1 and CDR2: MNHNS, SASEGT. The CDR3 bases are TGTGCCAGCAGTGAGCAACCGGGGGTCCGGGAGCAGTACTTC. It translates to CASSEQPGVREQYF.

This clone has only a few counts. The genes are TRBV6-5 and TRBJ1-2, with D possibly matching TRBD1 (6 bases). This CDR3 comprises 15 residues. Deletions cut 6 bases from V and 4 bases from J, with 18 bases between. Germline V gives CDR1 MNHEY, CDR2 SVGAGI. The DNA of the CDR3 is TGTGCCAGCAGCAGCTGGGGGCAGAGGGGCTATGGCTACACCTTC. Its protein product is CASSSWGQRGYGYTF.

The CDR3 DNA reads as TGTGCCAGCAGCTTGACCGGGACAGGGATCTCCTACAATGAGCAGTTCTTC. This gives the protein CASSLTGTGISYNEQFF. The V gene is TRBV5-5, the J gene TRBJ2-1; TRBD1 matches at 9 bases. V gave up 1 base and J gave up 0 bases; unmatched junction bases: 5. The CDR3 has 17 amino acids. Looked up from germline, CDR1 is SGHKS and CDR2 is YYEKEE (reference sequence).

The sample holds one count of this clone. This chain connects TRBV7-9 to TRBJ2-5; 11 bases align to TRBD1. This CDR3 comprises 15 residues. Germline CDR1 SEHNR, CDR2 FQNEAQ (reference sequence). Germline trimming cut 5 bases from V and 2 bases from J; bases unmatched to any gene: 4. DNA of the CDR3: TGTGCCAGCAGCGCGGGACAGGGGGAACAAGAGACCCAGTACTTC. This translates into CASSAGQGEQETQYF.

The J gene is TRBJ2-2, the V gene TRBV7-2; tentative D call: TRBD1 (5 bases). CDR1 SGHTA and CDR2 FQGNSA come from the germline V gene. The CDR3 is made up of 15 amino acids. V was pared by 4 bases and J by 4 bases, with 13 bases between. Here the CDR3 reads CASSYLGPSTGELFF. Here the CDR3 DNA reads TGTGCCAGCAGCTATCTGGGGCCCTCCACCGGGGAGCTGTTTTTT.

This chain links TRBV27 with TRBJ1-1, with D possibly matching TRBD1 (5 bases). Germline V gene lookup returns CDR1 MNHEY and CDR2 SMNVEV (reference sequence). The V end lost 2 bases, the J end lost 3 bases, and 10 bases lay between the germline ends. CDR3 length: 14 residues. This CDR3 is CASSLQTGDTEAFF. The CDR3 bases are TGTGCCAGCAGTTTACAGACGGGGGACACTGAAGCTTTCTTT.

This chain links TRBV28 with TRBJ1-6; D remains ambiguous. Per germline, CDR1 MDHEN and CDR2 SYDVKM. CDR3 size: 14 residues. V gave up 5 bases and J gave up 10 bases, with 15 bases separating them. CDR3: CASSGRERRSPLHF. The CDR3 bases are TGTGCCAGCAGTGGTCGGGAGAGAAGATCACCCCTCCACTTT. Drawing the rest from reference TRBV28 and TRBJ1-6, the complete variable domain is DVKVTQSSRYLVKRTGEKVFLECVQDMDHENMFWYRQDPGLGLRLIYFSYDVKMKEKGDIPEGYSVSREKKERFSLILESASTNQTSMYLCASSGRERRSPLHFGNGTRLTVT.

The chain links TRBV4-2 to TRBJ2-1, with 7 positions matching TRBD2. CDR3 length: 16 amino acids. Germline lookup yields CDR1 LGHNA and CDR2 YNFKEQ. The V and J ends lost 2 bases and 6 bases, in that order; junction bases with no gene match: 10. The CDR3 region is CASSQRSSTSVNEQFF. Written as DNA, the CDR3 is TGTGCCAGCAGCCAACGTTCCTCTACTAGCGTCAATGAGCAGTTCTTC.

In DNA, the CDR3 is TGTGCCAGCAGTGATGGCGGACAGACTTATTCACCCCTCCACTTT. Its protein product is CASSDGGQTYSPLHF. The chain carries TRBV2 and TRBJ1-6; a weak D match, TRBD1 (6 bases). V dropped 3 bases and J dropped 8 bases, with 14 bases sitting between them. This CDR3 contains 15 residues. Germline CDR1 is SNHLY and CDR2 is FYNNEI.

The chain couples TRBV7-2 to TRBJ1-5; 9 bases align to TRBD1. This CDR3 region has 15 residues. Germline lookup yields CDR1 SGHTA and CDR2 FQGNSA. Unmatched junction bases numbered 5, after V lost 5 bases and J lost 3 bases. The CDR3 DNA follows: TGTGCCAGCAGCACGCGGACAGGGGACAATCAGCCCCAGCATTTT. Protein product: CASSTRTGDNQPQHF.

The chain uses TRBV6-1 and TRBJ2-1, with 8 bases fitting TRBD2. Germline CDR1 reads MNHNS; CDR2 reads SASEGT. CDR3 length: 15 amino acids. V lost 0 bases and J lost 8; bases outside the gene matches: 6. The CDR3 protein is CASSEAQSGGDEQFF. As DNA, the CDR3 is TGTGCCAGCAGTGAAGCGCAATCGGGGGGGGATGAGCAGTTCTTC.